This T cell receptor (beta chain) was sequenced for a study of blood T cell repertoires in COVID-19. Across the study: Samples came from the United States, Italy and Spain, spanning acute and convalescent COVID-19. The cDNA or gDNA used as material had been derived from T cells, B-cell-depleted T cells, or PBMCs.

Per the original methods: Reference gene primer amplification gave nucleated cell count estimates. Repertoires were generated with immunoSEQ multiplex PCR, while TCRdb's copy carries only in-frame clones and drops some. V and J calls and clone size follow that table, whereas D and trimming were derived from the DNA. The sample includes 65,000 to 100,000 clones, 88% of them seen just once. The V end was cut by 3 bases, the J end by 3 bases, with 13 bases between. The germline gives CDR1 MNHNS, CDR2 SASEGT. The CDR3 is made up of 15 amino acids. The material sequenced was peripheral blood. The TCR originated in a woman over 75 with acute or convalescent COVID-19. V gene TRBV6-1 combines with J gene TRBJ2-3, with TRBD1 as a possible D gene (6 bases). The CDR3 nucleotides are TGTGCCAGCAGTGAGGGACAAATAGGTACAGATACGCAGTATTTT. Translation gives CASSEGQIGTDTQYF.